A selection of T cell receptor beta chains follows, all from one sample in a study of beta chain features in type 1 diabetes. TCRdb keeps only in-frame clones here, not all; method: immunoSEQ multiplex PCR. The sample has over 350,000 clones, less than 15% seen once; the top ten hold 0.019%. The material sequenced was naive CD4+ T cells from blood. These receptors came from a woman under 30 in good health. The CDR3 runs from the conserved cysteine through the conserved F or W. The D gene is left open where the match is weak. The size entry is marked missing in some rows and otherwise reads once, few, many or a size class.

NA,once,TRBJ1-5,TRBV7-9,CASSFAGNSNQPQHF,TGTGCCAGCAGCTTTGCGGGGAATAGCAATCAGCCCCAGCATTTT
TRBD1,few,TRBJ2-7,TRBV5-4,CASSSQGTEFHEQYF,TGTGCCAGCAGCTCCCAGGGGACAGAGTTTCACGAGCAGTACTTC
TRBD2,NA,TRBJ2-2,TRBV11-2,CASSFPAGRTGELFF,TGTGCCAGCAGCTTTCCAGCGGGACGAACCGGGGAGCTGTTTTTT
NA,NA,TRBJ2-3,TRBV20-1,CSAERDTQYF,TGCAGTGCTGAGAGGGATACGCAGTATTTT
NA,few,TRBJ2-7,TRBV25-1,CASSELGAEQYF,TGTGCCAGCAGTGAATTAGGGGCCGAGCAGTACTTC
NA,few,TRBJ2-1,TRBV19,CASSIGSGAPSSYNEQFF,TGTGCCAGTAGTATAGGGTCGGGAGCCCCGAGCTCCTACAATGAGCAGTTCTTC
NA,few,TRBJ1-2,TRBV30,CAWSVEGSYGYTF,TGTGCCTGGAGTGTAGAGGGCTCCTATGGCTACACCTTC
TRBD1,few,TRBJ2-1,TRBV15,CATSRDLRQGDEQFF,TGTGCCACCAGCAGAGATCTCAGACAGGGGGATGAGCAGTTCTTC
NA,NA,TRBJ1-5,TRBV2,CASSGEGDQPQHF,TGTGCCAGCAGTGGAGAGGGAGATCAGCCCCAGCATTTT
NA,NA,TRBJ2-7,TRBV19,CASSRDGRSSYEQYF,TGTGCCAGTAGCCGAGACGGGAGAAGCTCCTACGAGCAGTACTTC
NA,NA,TRBJ2-7,TRBV7-7,CASSLGGTPSEQYF,TGTGCCAGCAGCTTAGGGGGCACACCGTCCGAGCAGTACTTC
NA,NA,TRBJ1-5,TRBV7-9,CASSPGDARIDSNQPQHF,TGTGCCAGCAGCCCAGGGGACGCCCGAATCGATAGCAATCAGCCCCAGCATTTT
NA,few,TRBJ2-7,TRBV5-1,CASKQGGSYEQYF,TGCGCCAGCAAGCAGGGAGGTTCCTACGAGCAGTACTTC
TRBD1,few,TRBJ2-7,TRBV5-4,CASSEGTGASYEQYF,TGTGCCAGCAGCGAAGGGACAGGGGCATCTTACGAGCAGTACTTC
NA,few,TRBJ2-7,TRBV11-2,CASSSEEGQLAYEQYF,TGTGCCAGCAGCTCCGAGGAGGGGCAGTTAGCCTACGAGCAGTACTTC
NA,NA,TRBJ1-5,TRBV7-2,CASSLGQYSNQPQHF,TGTGCCAGCAGCTTAGGACAGTATAGCAATCAGCCCCAGCATTTT
TRBD2,NA,TRBJ2-3,TRBV5-1,CASSQPTGTTTDTQYF,TGCGCCAGCAGCCAACCCACCGGGACTACCACAGATACGCAGTATTTT
NA,few,TRBJ2-5,TRBV6-1,CASSEYIPAATRKETQYF,TGTGCCAGCAGTGAATATATCCCGGCGGCAACCCGAAAAGAGACCCAGTACTTC
TRBD1,NA,TRBJ2-2,TRBV27,CASSSGQGYTGELFF,TGTGCCAGCAGTTCGGGACAGGGGTACACCGGGGAGCTGTTTTTT
TRBD2,NA,TRBJ2-2,TRBV12-5,CASGGGVTGAQNTGELFF,TGTGCTAGTGGTGGGGGGGTGACGGGAGCGCAGAACACCGGGGAGCTGTTTTTT
NA,NA,TRBJ1-5,TRBV5-1,CASSFYGARVSNQPQHF,TGCGCCAGCAGCTTCTATGGGGCCAGGGTTAGCAATCAGCCCCAGCATTTT
TRBD1,NA,TRBJ2-5,TRBV7-3,CASSLGQGYQETQYF,TGTGCCAGCAGCTTGGGACAGGGGTACCAAGAGACCCAGTACTTC
TRBD1,NA,TRBJ1-2,TRBV19,CASRDGQAYGYTF,TGTGCCAGTAGGGACGGACAGGCCTATGGCTACACCTTC
NA,NA,TRBJ2-7,TRBV7-2,CASTLGLLYEQYF,TGTGCCAGCACCCTGGGGCTCTTATACGAGCAGTACTTC
TRBD1,few,TRBJ1-1,TRBV5-1,CASRQGRNTEAFF,TGCGCCAGCAGACAGGGGAGGAACACTGAAGCTTTCTTT